The 30 T cell receptor beta chains below all came from one sample that was sequenced in a study of Tregs in tolerant kidney transplant recipients. Here immunoSEQ multiplex PCR was the method, and the copy in TCRdb shows in-frame clones only, minus some. The table records some 66,000 clones, roughly 89% of them present only once. This specimen consisted of CD8+ T cells from blood, obtained before the transplant. These receptors were obtained from a human donor who received a combined kidney and bone marrow transplant.

The chain combines TRBV9 with TRBJ2-6; D gene ambiguous. CDR3 length: 16 amino acids. Germline CDR1 is SGDLS and CDR2 is YYNGEE. Trimming removed 0 bases from V and 0 bases from J, with 7 bases in between. The CDR3 region has the DNA TGTGCCAGCAGCGTAGATTCAGACTCTGGGGCCAACGTCCTGACTTTC. It specifies CASSVDSDSGANVLTF. The variable domain in full, completed from reference TRBV9 and TRBJ2-6, reads DSGVTQTPKHLITATGQRVTLRCSPRSGDLSVYWYQQSLDQGLQFLIQYYNGEERAKGNILERFSAQQFPDLHSELNLSSLELGDSALYFCASSVDSDSGANVLTFGAGSRLTVL.

This clone has a handful of counts. The chain joins TRBV30 to TRBJ2-2; 9 positions agree with TRBD1. Germline V CDR1 and CDR2: GTSNPN, SVGIG (reference sequence). Trimming at V came to 1 base and at J to 6 bases, leaving 6 bases not matched to a gene. This CDR3 is built from 15 residues. This CDR3 reads CAWSAGTGSPGELFF. The CDR3 bases are TGTGCCTGGAGTGCCGGGACAGGGTCCCCCGGGGAGCTGTTTTTT. Based on the CDR3 plus reference TRBV30 and TRBJ2-2, the full variable domain is SQTIHQWPATLVQPVGSPLSLECTVEGTSNPNLYWYRQAAGRGLQLLFYSVGIGQISSEVPQNLSASRPQDRQFILSSKKLLLSDSGFYLCAWSAGTGSPGELFFGEGSRLTVL.

In this sample, this clone turned up once. The V gene is TRBV7-9, the J gene TRBJ2-3; D perhaps matches TRBD1 (6 bases). The CDR3 totals 15 residues. CDR1 and CDR2 from the germline V gene are SEHNR and FQNEAQ (reference sequence). The ends were cut back, 3 bases at V and 5 bases at J, with 15 bases in the middle. The CDR3 sequence: CASSLGARLVDTQYF. CDR3 DNA sequence: TGTGCCAGCAGCTTGGGGGCTAGACTTGTAGATACGCAGTATTTT.

The genes are TRBV7-8 and TRBJ2-5; 8 bases line up with TRBD2. Germline V gene sequence: CDR1 SGHVS, CDR2 FQNEAQ. The CDR3 spans 16 residues. After removal of 6 bases from V and 0 bases from J, the junction contained 9 bases not matched to a gene. The CDR3 bases are TGTGCCAGCAGGCAAACTAGCGGAGTGTACCAAGAGACCCAGTACTTC. It codes for CASRQTSGVYQETQYF.

DNA for the CDR3: TGTGCCTGGAGTTCCGTCCAGGACAGGTATCTTTTGACTGAAGCTTTCTTT. It specifies CAWSSVQDRYLLTEAFF. The chain combines TRBV30 with TRBJ1-1; TRBD1 agrees at 7 bases. The germline CDR1 and CDR2 sequences are GTSNPN and SVGIG (reference sequence). The CDR3 length is 17 residues. The V and J ends lost 2 bases and 5 bases, in that order; junction bases with no gene match: 17.

The V call is TRBV13, the J call TRBJ1-2; D possibly corresponds to TRBD1 (5 bases). V shed 5 bases and J shed 8 bases, with 12 bases lying between them. CDR3 size: 12 residues. Germline CDR1 is PRHDT and CDR2 is FYEKMQ (reference sequence). The CDR3 nucleotides are TGTGCCAGCAGCCGTCGGGAGGGGGGCTACACCTTC. It encodes CASSRREGGYTF. Full variable domain (remainder filled in from reference TRBV13 and TRBJ1-2): AAGVIQSPRHLIKEKRETATLKCYPIPRHDTVYWYQQGPGQDPQFLISFYEKMQSDKGSIPDRFSAQQFSDYHSELNMSSLELGDSALYFCASSRREGGYTFGSGTRLTVV.

The chain combines TRBV6-1 with TRBJ1-1, with TRBD1 matching 7 bases. Germline CDR1 and CDR2: MNHNS and SASEGT. The trim removed 8 bases at V and 1 base at J, leaving 7 bases unmatched. The length of the CDR3 is 14 residues. Here the CDR3 DNA reads TGTGCCAGCTTAGGGGACAGATGGAACACTGAAGCTTTCTTT. Translation gives CASLGDRWNTEAFF.

The chain couples TRBV9 to TRBJ1-1, with 7 bases identical to TRBD1. V was pared by 4 bases and J by 4 bases, with 1 base of the junction left unmatched. CDR1 and CDR2 from the germline V gene are SGDLS and YYNGEE. The CDR3 is made up of 12 amino acids. The CDR3 nucleotides read TGTGCCAGCAGCTCAGGGGGCACTGAAGCTTTCTTT. This sequence encodes CASSSGGTEAFF.

The chain has TRBV7-8 and TRBJ2-5; TRBD1 agrees at 8 bases. With 4 bases clipped from V and 4 bases from J, the junction kept 5 bases outside the gene matches. The CDR3 runs to 14 residues. The germline V gene encodes CDR1 SGHVS and CDR2 FQNEAQ. Here the CDR3 reads CASSSLGTGETQYF. Here the CDR3 DNA reads TGTGCCAGCAGCTCCCTTGGGACAGGAGAGACCCAGTACTTC.

The chain couples TRBV5-1 to TRBJ2-1; D is unresolved. Per germline, CDR1 SGHRS and CDR2 YFSETQ. V shed 6 bases and J shed 5 bases, with 15 bases lying between them. The CDR3 runs 14 residues. DNA of the CDR3: TGCGCCAGCAACCCCGAGAATATGGACAATGAGCAGTTCTTC. It translates to CASNPENMDNEQFF.

This chain connects TRBV29-1 to TRBJ1-4, with 7 bases aligning to TRBD1. The CDR3 sequence is 14 residues long. The V gene's germline CDR1 is SQVTM and CDR2 ANQGSEA. The V segment lost 0 bases and the J segment 12 bases; nucleotides outside the gene matches: 10. For the CDR3, the DNA is TGCAGCGTTGAAGAAGGGGGCTGGGGTAAAGAACTGTTTTTT. This codes for CSVEEGGWGKELFF.

Relative to its sample, this clone is large. The chain has TRBV2 and TRBJ2-2; possible D gene TRBD2, 6 bases. This CDR3 is 16 amino acids long. Trimming stripped 2 bases from V and 3 bases from J, with 13 bases between. Germline lookup yields CDR1 SNHLY and CDR2 FYNNEI. CDR3 sequence (DNA): TGTGCCAGCAGTGAAACGCGTCGGGGGTACACCGGGGAGCTGTTTTTT. This codes for CASSETRRGYTGELFF. Supplemented by reference TRBV2 and TRBJ2-2, the full variable domain reads EPEVTQTPSHQVTQMGQEVILRCVPISNHLYFYWYRQILGQKVEFLVSFYNNEISEKSEIFDDQFSVERPDGSNFTLKIRSTKLEDSAMYFCASSETRRGYTGELFFGEGSRLTVL.

J is TRBJ2-2 and V is TRBV2; the D gene is possibly TRBD2 (6 bases). Germline loops: CDR1 SNHLY, CDR2 FYNNEI. The CDR3 has 16 amino acids. The V and J ends lost 2 bases and 7 bases respectively, with 17 bases between them. The CDR3 protein is CASSELSWRARGELFF. Written as DNA, the CDR3 is TGTGCCAGCAGTGAATTAAGTTGGAGGGCCCGCGGGGAGCTGTTTTTT.

The rearrangement uses TRBV19 and TRBJ2-1; 7 nucleotides match TRBD2. This CDR3 region has 12 residues. Germline V gene lookup returns CDR1 LNHDA and CDR2 SQIVND (reference sequence). Germline trimming cut 10 bases from V and 7 bases from J; bases unmatched to any gene: 7. The CDR3 DNA reads as TGTGCCACAAGGGAGGGTAGAAATGAGCAGTTCTTC. It translates to CATREGRNEQFF.

This chain uses TRBV12-5 with TRBJ2-3; 7 bases are a match to TRBD2. Germline V gives CDR1 LGHNT, CDR2 FRNRAP. The CDR3 has 13 amino acids. J gave up 6 bases and V 2 bases, and 2 bases lay outside the gene matches. CDR3 amino acids: CASGLFGRDTQYF. CDR3 nucleotide sequence: TGTGCTAGTGGTTTGTTCGGGAGGGATACGCAGTATTTT.

Turning to this clone: Other DNA sequences in the sample encode the same CDR3. This chain connects TRBV14 to TRBJ1-1; D might be TRBD1 (5 bases). CDR3 size: 14 residues. Germline CDR1 is SGHDN and CDR2 is FVKESK. The germline V and J ends were trimmed by 6 bases and 0 bases, with 11 bases remaining between them. The CDR3 region has the DNA TGTGCCAGCAGAGTTAGGGGTTTGAACACTGAAGCTTTCTTT. Protein product: CASRVRGLNTEAFF.

This sequence joins TRBV10-2 and TRBJ2-7; possible D gene TRBD2, 6 bases. Germline V gene sequence: CDR1 WSHSY, CDR2 SAAADI. The CDR3 has 17 amino acids. Trimming removed 2 bases from V and 2 bases from J, with 19 bases in between. The CDR3 DNA follows: TGCGCCAGCAGTGAGCTCCCGGAACTAGCCTTCACCTACGAGCAGTACTTC. As protein: CASSELPELAFTYEQYF.

V and J are TRBV27 and TRBJ2-7, with D possibly matching TRBD1 (5 bases). CDR1 is MNHEY, CDR2 SMNVEV, per germline (reference sequence). This CDR3 comprises 13 residues. V dropped 3 bases and J dropped 1 base, with 7 bases sitting between them. The DNA of the CDR3 is TGTGCCAGCAGTTTTAGGGGTTCCTACGAGCAGTACTTC. Translating gives CASSFRGSYEQYF.

The J gene is TRBJ1-5, the V gene TRBV27, with TRBD1 as a possible D gene (6 bases). This CDR3 has 14 residues. Germline CDR1 MNHEY, CDR2 SMNVEV (reference sequence). V lost 7 bases and J 7 bases, leaving 17 bases between the germline ends. The chain's CDR3 is CASTVGGGGQPQHF. In DNA, the CDR3 is TGTGCCAGCACCGTAGGGGGGGGCGGACAGCCCCAGCATTTT.

This clone has a single count. The V gene is TRBV6-7, the J gene TRBJ2-3, with TRBD2 matching 8 bases. TRBV6-7 is labeled an ORF, and its function is uncertain. CDR3 length equals 19 residues. With V trimmed by 2 bases and J by 0 bases, 13 bases remained unmatched. CDR3 sequence reads: CASSYPTKTSGCSTDTQYF. In DNA form, the CDR3 reads TGTGCCAGCAGTTACCCCACCAAAACTAGCGGCTGCAGCACAGATACGCAGTATTTT.

The rearrangement uses TRBV29-1 and TRBJ2-3; D possibly corresponds to TRBD2 (5 bases). The germline V and J ends were trimmed by 4 bases and 3 bases, with 8 bases remaining between them. The CDR3 runs to 12 residues. CDR1 and CDR2 (germline): SQVTM, ANQGSEA. As DNA, the CDR3 is TGCAGCGTTGGGGAGTGGACAGATACGCAGTATTTT. Protein product: CSVGEWTDTQYF.

In its sample, this clone was seen a few times. J is TRBJ2-7 and V is TRBV10-3, with D tentatively TRBD2 (5 bases). The CDR3 loop spans 12 amino acids. CDR1 is ENHRY and CDR2 is SYGVKD in the germline V gene. The ends were cut back, 7 bases at V and 5 bases at J, with 12 bases in the middle. CDR3 DNA sequence: TGTGCCATCAACGAGGGTAGCCACGAGCAGTACTTC. Protein sequence: CAINEGSHEQYF.

The chain carries TRBV4-2 and TRBJ2-2; D is possibly TRBD1 (5 bases). Per the germline V gene, CDR1 is LGHNA and CDR2 is YNFKEQ. Deletions cut 0 bases from V and 6 bases from J, with 17 bases between. This CDR3 contains 17 residues. The CDR3 spells CASSQDVRAVLSGELFF. CDR3 sequence (DNA): TGTGCCAGCAGCCAAGATGTCAGGGCTGTTTTATCCGGGGAGCTGTTTTTT.

This rearrangement joins TRBV5-4 to TRBJ2-5; D might be TRBD2 (5 bases). The V and J ends lost 4 bases and 3 bases respectively, with 13 bases between them. This CDR3 spans 14 amino acids. Germline CDR1 SGHNT, CDR2 YYREEE (reference sequence). The CDR3 nucleotides are TGTGCCAGCAGCCCTCAGCGGATGGAAGAGACCCAGTACTTC. Protein sequence: CASSPQRMEETQYF.

The chain has TRBV9 and TRBJ2-5; possible D gene TRBD2, 7 bases. V lost 0 bases to trimming and J lost 5 bases, with 14 bases between them. Germline V gives CDR1 SGDLS, CDR2 YYNGEE. The CDR3 extends over 15 amino acids. This CDR3 reads CASSVGGGPGETQYF. The CDR3 DNA sequence: TGTGCCAGCAGCGTAGGGGGGGGGCCGGGGGAGACCCAGTACTTC.

V is TRBV7-8 and J is TRBJ1-3; perhaps TRBD1 as D (6 bases). V dropped 3 bases and J dropped 4 bases, with 13 bases sitting between them. The CDR3 contains 15 residues. Germline loops: CDR1 SGHVS, CDR2 FQNEAQ. The CDR3 loop reads CASSLIVGAGNTIYF. The CDR3 DNA reads TGTGCCAGCAGCTTGATAGTGGGGGCGGGAAACACCATATATTTT. Together with reference TRBV7-8 and TRBJ1-3, the CDR3 gives the full variable domain: GAGVSQSPRYKVAKRGQDVALRCDPISGHVSLFWYQQALGQGPEFLTYFQNEAQLDKSGLPSDRFFAERPEGSVSTLKIQRTQQEDSAVYLCASSLIVGAGNTIYFGEGSWLTVV.

The chain joins TRBV4-3 to TRBJ1-2, with TRBD1 as a possible D gene (5 bases). Germline assignment: CDR1 LGHNA and CDR2 YSLEER. With 3 bases removed from V and 7 bases from J, the gap between germline ends came to 15 bases. This CDR3 has 14 amino acids. CDR3 coding DNA: TGCGCCAGCAGCCAGAGGCGCCTGGGGGGTGGCTACACCTTC. Translating gives CASSQRRLGGGYTF.

This chain uses TRBV5-6 with TRBJ2-1, with 9 bases that match TRBD1. This CDR3 comprises 15 residues. The germline V gene has CDR1 SGHDT and CDR2 YYEEEE. With 4 bases clipped from V and 5 bases from J, the junction kept 7 bases outside the gene matches. CDR3 nucleotide sequence: TGTGCCAGCAGCACCGGGACAGGGCTCGACAATGAGCAGTTCTTC. It specifies CASSTGTGLDNEQFF.

V gene TRBV19 combines with J gene TRBJ1-5; 9 positions match TRBD1. V trimming: 4 bases; J trimming: 1 base; junction bases outside the gene matches: 5. The CDR3 loop spans 16 amino acids. Germline V CDR1 and CDR2: LNHDA, SQIVND (reference sequence). The chain's CDR3 is CASSSHGTGSNQPQHF. CDR3 nucleotides: TGTGCCAGTAGTAGCCACGGGACAGGGAGCAATCAGCCCCAGCATTTT.

The rearrangement joins TRBV7-9 to TRBJ2-2; D might be TRBD2 (5 bases). The CDR3 has 13 residues. V lost 1 base and J 5 bases, leaving 5 bases between the germline ends. Looked up from germline, CDR1 is SEHNR and CDR2 is FQNEAQ (reference sequence). Here the CDR3 DNA reads TGTGCCAGCAGCTTAGGGAGGACCGGGGAGCTGTTTTTT. This codes for CASSLGRTGELFF.